The rows below give T cell receptor beta chains drawn from one sample of a study of T cell responses to AZD1222 COVID-19 vaccine. Measured with immunoSEQ multiplex PCR; TCRdb has only the in-frame clones, and not every one. The sample records some 86,000 clones, roughly 80% being singletons. This specimen consisted of peripheral blood, obtained on day 0 of AZD1222 vaccination. Receptor source: an adult in good health. Each CDR3 is given with its conserved first and last residue. D genes are given only for firm matches. Clone size is given for some rows only: seen once, a few or many times, or a class if the clone is expanded.

d_gene	abundance	j_gene	v_gene	CDR3nt	CDR3aa
TRBD1	-	TRBJ1-6	TRBV5-1	TGCGCCAGCAGCTTTATGGGTAGAGGCGAGACAGGGAGTAATTCACCCCTCCACTTT	CASSFMGRGETGSNSPLHF
-	-	TRBJ2-1	TRBV11-2	TGTGCCAGCAGTAAGCTATCACCGAGCTCCTACAATGAGCAGTTCTTC	CASSKLSPSSYNEQFF
TRBD1	-	TRBJ2-7	TRBV2	TGTGCCAGCAGGGGACAGGGGCCTGGCGAGCAGTACTTC	CASRGQGPGEQYF
-	few	TRBJ1-2	TRBV7-9	TGTGCCAGCAGCTCTACAGGGACTTATGGCTACACCTTC	CASSSTGTYGYTF
TRBD2	-	TRBJ2-5	TRBV6-5	TGTGCCAGCAGTATGTCACTAGCGAGGGGAGAGACCCAGTACTTC	CASSMSLARGETQYF
TRBD1	-	TRBJ1-1	TRBV5-1	TGCGCCAGCAGTTTTGACAGGGCCACTGAAGCTTTCTTT	CASSFDRATEAFF
TRBD2	-	TRBJ2-5	TRBV11-3	TGTGCCAGCAGCCCGGGACTAGCGGAACAAGAGACCCAGTACTTC	CASSPGLAEQETQYF
-	-	TRBJ1-5	TRBV6-2/TRBV6-3	TGTGCCAGCAGTTACTGGAGAGATCAGCCCCAGCATTTT	CASSYWRDQPQHF
TRBD1	-	TRBJ1-5	TRBV2	TGTGCCAGCAGCCTCCTCCTTAGGGGGCAGGGTCAGCCCCAGCATTTT	CASSLLLRGQGQPQHF
TRBD2	-	TRBJ2-3	TRBV24-1	TGTGCCACCAGTGATTCCCGGACTAGCGGGAGCCCAGATACGCAGTATTTT	CATSDSRTSGSPDTQYF
TRBD2	-	TRBJ2-7	TRBV5-8	TGTGCCAGCAAACTAGCGGGAGGCCGACGGGGCGAGCAGTACTTC	CASKLAGGRRGEQYF
TRBD2	-	TRBJ2-3	TRBV6-5	TGTGCCAGCAGTTCGGCAGCGGGAGGTAGCACAGATACGCAGTATTTT	CASSSAAGGSTDTQYF
-	-	TRBJ2-2	TRBV19	TGTGCCAGTAGGACATTGGCGAACACCGGGGAGCTGTTTTTT	CASRTLANTGELFF
-	-	TRBJ2-1	TRBV27	TGTGCCAGCAGTTTACTAGCAGTTTACAATGAGCAGTTCTTC	CASSLLAVYNEQFF